Listed here are 21 T cell receptor beta chains from one sample, sequenced in a study. One entry per CDR3 protein results from TCRdb running MiXCR on the 5' RACE reads. Of approximately 5,000 distinct CDR3 sequences in the sample, approximately 34% are singletons; the top ten hold around 5.5%. The sequencing sample was made of naive CD4+ T cells sorted from a lymph node. The subset is: naive CD4+ T cells, CD4+CD45RA+CD25-. Receptors originate from a female donor with breast cancer.

This clonotype is labeled as medium-sized. The chain has TRBV7-2 and TRBJ1-2; no clear D. Germline V gene sequence: CDR1 SGHTA, CDR2 FQGNSA. The V and J ends lost 0 bases and 8 bases respectively, with 16 bases between them. The CDR3 extends over 15 amino acids. The CDR3, as DNA: TGTGCCAGCAGCTTAGCGTCGGGCGGGTCCACCGGCTACACCTTC. This gives the protein CASSLASGGSTGYTF.

The chain couples TRBV9 to TRBJ2-2; TRBD1 is a possible D gene (5 bases). Germline CDR1 and CDR2: SGDLS and YYNGEE. With 6 bases removed from V and 6 bases from J, the gap between germline ends came to 15 bases. CDR3 length: 14 residues. Here the CDR3 reads CASTMSGYSGELFF. The CDR3 region has the DNA TGTGCCAGCACCATGTCAGGGTACTCCGGGGAGCTGTTTTTT.

The gene calls are TRBV4-3 and TRBJ2-6, with a weak D call TRBD1 (5 bases). CDR3 length: 15 residues. With 1 base removed from V and 3 bases from J, the gap between germline ends came to 7 bases. From germline, CDR1 is LGHNA and CDR2 YSLEER. The CDR3 spells CASSQAGYGANVLTF. CDR3 nucleotides: TGCGCCAGCAGCCAAGCAGGGTATGGGGCCAACGTCCTGACTTTC.

This clonotype was recorded once. A read error may be the cause here, since a much bigger clone is one base away. The J gene is TRBJ2-3, the V gene TRBV2; D call uncertain. Germline V gene lookup returns CDR1 SNHLY and CDR2 FYNNEI. The CDR3 is 12 amino acids. Trimming took off 8 bases at V and 3 bases at J, with 9 bases between the two ends. CDR3 bases: TGTGCCAGCTCCCCTAGAACAGATACGCAGTATTTT. Protein product: CASSPRTDTQYF.

With regard to this clonotype: A much larger clone sits a single nucleotide away, making a read error possible. The chain recombines TRBV6-6 with TRBJ1-1; perhaps TRBD1 as D (5 bases). The CDR3 contains 11 residues. CDR1 is MNHNY, CDR2 SVGAGI, per germline (reference sequence). The DNA for the CDR3 is TGTACCAGCAACTCCCGGGGGGAGGCTTTCTTT. Its translation is CTSNSRGEAFF.

With respect to this clonotype: The junction departs from the called germline gene at one end, perhaps through a read error. This chain joins TRBV12-3 or TRBV12-4 and TRBJ1-4; D possibly corresponds to TRBD1 (6 bases). CDR3 size: 13 residues. CDR3 nucleotides: TGTGCCGGCAGTTTAGGGGGGAGTGAAAAACTGTTTTTT. This translates into CAGSLGGSEKLFF.

This clonotype has just a few counts. The rearrangement joins TRBV7-2 to TRBJ2-3; 12 nucleotides line up with TRBD2. Germline CDR1 reads SGHTA; CDR2 reads FQGNSA. This CDR3 is built from 14 residues. V lost 6 bases to trimming and J lost 6 bases; unmatched junction nucleotides: 4. Here the CDR3 DNA reads TGTGCCAGCAGGCCTACTAGCGGGAGGGATACGCAGTATTTT. Translating it yields CASRPTSGRDTQYF. The variable domain in full, with the rest retrieved from reference TRBV7-2 and TRBJ2-3, is GAGVSQSPSNKVTEKGKDVELRCDPISGHTALYWYRQSLGQGLEFLIYFQGNSAPDKSGLPSDRFSAERTGGSVSTLTIQRTQQEDSAVYLCASRPTSGRDTQYFGPGTRLTVL.

A note on this clonotype: Sequence at one end of the junction differs from germline and may be a read error. The rearrangement joins TRBV7-2 to TRBJ2-3, with 7 positions matching TRBD2. This CDR3 region has 15 residues. Germline lookup yields CDR1 SGHTA and CDR2 FQGNSA. The CDR3 protein is CACSLTAGRGDTQYF. CDR3 DNA sequence: TGTGCCTGCAGCCTTACAGCGGGACGAGGGGATACGCAGTATTTT.

Concerning this clonotype: No conserved phenylalanine or tryptophan ends this CDR3, so it is likely a read error. The V gene is TRBV6-1, the J gene TRBJ1-1; D is undetermined. Germline V gives CDR1 MNHNS, CDR2 SASEGT. V gave up 5 bases and J gave up 9 bases, with 28 bases separating them. This CDR3 spans 17 amino acids. The CDR3 DNA sequence: TGTGCCAGCAGTTCCGGGAGACGGAACGTTCTAATCGCTAAAGCTTTCTAT. It translates to CASSSGRRNVLIAKAFY.

This clonotype was picked up a small number of times. V is TRBV29-1 and J is TRBJ1-1; no clear D. The V gene lost 3 bases and the J gene lost 4 bases, with 15 bases spanning the gap. The CDR3 has 14 residues. Germline V gene lookup returns CDR1 SQVTM and CDR2 ANQGSEA. This CDR3 reads CSVEAETVATEAFF. In DNA form, the CDR3 reads TGCAGCGTTGAGGCCGAGACCGTGGCCACTGAAGCTTTCTTT.

This clonotype is labeled medium-sized. This CDR3 reads CSVRTSGGDEQFF. The CDR3 coding sequence is TGCAGCGTTCGGACTAGCGGGGGGGATGAGCAGTTCTTC. The chain recombines TRBV29-1 with TRBJ2-1, with 15 bases aligning to TRBD2. Germline V gene sequence: CDR1 SQVTM, CDR2 ANQGSEA. CDR3 length: 13 residues. Germline trimming cut 5 bases from V and 8 bases from J; bases unmatched to any gene: 1.

A single count supports this clonotype. The chain couples TRBV15 to TRBJ1-5; D uncertain. CDR3 size: 13 residues. Trimming shortened V by 4 bases and J by 10 bases, and 14 bases separated the two germline ends. In germline, CDR1 is LNHNV, CDR2 YYDKDF (reference sequence). The CDR3 DNA reads as TGTGCCACCAGCATAGAATTGTTCAGCCCCCAGCATTTT. As protein: CATSIELFSPQHF.

The V call is TRBV7-8, the J call TRBJ2-6; 10 bases agree with TRBD1. Germline V gives CDR1 SGHVS, CDR2 FQNEAQ. After removal of 6 bases from V and 2 bases from J, the junction contained 13 bases not matched to a gene. The CDR3 has 19 amino acids. CDR3 protein: CASSFRRGQGLTGANVLTF. In DNA form, the CDR3 reads TGTGCCAGCAGTTTCAGGAGGGGACAGGGGCTAACTGGGGCCAACGTCCTGACTTTC.

Relative to its sample, this clonotype is medium-sized. The rearrangement uses TRBV20-1 and TRBJ1-5; D unresolved. Germline CDR1 and CDR2: DFQATT and SNEGSKA (reference sequence). Trimming pared 8 bases from V and 7 bases from J, leaving 21 bases between. The CDR3 is 14 residues long. CDR3 loop: CSTPARDGRQPQHF. CDR3 DNA: TGCAGTACCCCCGCAAGGGATGGAAGACAGCCCCAGCATTTT.

In this sample, this clonotype turned up a few times. CDR3 sequence: CSARRGDGTYEQYV. In nucleotides, the CDR3 is TGCAGTGCTAGGAGGGGGGACGGTACCTACGAGCAGTACGTC. The V and J genes are TRBV20-1 and TRBJ2-7; D possibly matches TRBD1 or TRBD2 (6 bases each). V lost 3 bases and J 2 bases, leaving 14 bases between the germline ends. This CDR3 has 14 residues. Per the germline V gene, CDR1 is DFQATT and CDR2 is SNEGSKA (reference sequence).

The rearrangement uses TRBV20-1 and TRBJ2-7, with unresolved D. CDR1 DFQATT and CDR2 SNEGSKA come from the germline V gene (reference sequence). V lost 0 bases and J lost 2, with 11 bases in between. The CDR3 has 14 residues. The CDR3 here is CSARDLKETYEQYF. CDR3 coding DNA: TGCAGTGCTAGAGATCTAAAGGAGACCTACGAGCAGTACTTC.

With respect to this clonotype: At one boundary the junction diverges from the germline segment, which might be a read error. This rearrangement joins TRBV7-7 to TRBJ2-2; 13 bases align to TRBD2. The CDR3 contains 15 residues. Germline assignment: CDR1 SSHAT and CDR2 FNYEAQ (reference sequence). The CDR3 loop reads CASSLGLAGTGELFF. The CDR3 coding sequence is TGTGCTAGCAGCCTGGGACTAGCGGGAACCGGGGAGCTGTTTTTT.

Relative to its sample, this clonotype is medium-sized (0.01 to 0.1%). The chain couples TRBV20-1 to TRBJ2-1; D possibly corresponds to TRBD1 (5 bases). Trimming shortened V by 6 bases and J by 6 bases, and 12 bases separated the two germline ends. This CDR3 region has 12 residues. The germline V gene has CDR1 DFQATT and CDR2 SNEGSKA (reference sequence). CDR3 in amino acids: CSAAGLPNEQFF. CDR3 nucleotides: TGCAGTGCCGCAGGGCTACCCAATGAGCAGTTCTTC.

Notes on this clonotype: Given a much more abundant clone one base away, this may be a read error. This chain connects TRBV2 to TRBJ2-1; D is possibly TRBD1 or TRBD2 (7 bases each). The CDR3 extends over 12 amino acids. In germline, CDR1 is SNHLY, CDR2 FYNNEI. The CDR3: CDSSAGGDEQFF. The CDR3 DNA sequence: TGTGACAGCAGTGCAGGGGGGGATGAGCAGTTCTTC.

By its share, this clonotype is medium-sized (0.01 to 0.1%). The rearrangement links TRBV18 to TRBJ1-2; 9 bases map to TRBD1. CDR3 length equals 14 residues. CDR1 is KGHSH, CDR2 LQKENI, per germline. With 3 bases clipped from V and 6 bases from J, the junction kept 5 bases outside the gene matches. CDR3 nucleotide sequence: TGTGCCAGCTCACCCGGGACAGGGCTCCATGGCTACACCTTC. Encoded protein: CASSPGTGLHGYTF.

This chain joins TRBV4-2 and TRBJ1-5; D possibly corresponds to TRBD1 (6 bases). CDR3 size: 17 residues. CDR1 and CDR2 (germline): LGHNA, YNFKEQ. With 0 bases removed from V and 4 bases from J, the gap between germline ends came to 16 bases. The CDR3 DNA sequence: TGTGCCAGCAGCCAAGATTTAGGGGGGGTGTGGAATCAGCCCCAGCATTTT. It is translated as CASSQDLGGVWNQPQHF.